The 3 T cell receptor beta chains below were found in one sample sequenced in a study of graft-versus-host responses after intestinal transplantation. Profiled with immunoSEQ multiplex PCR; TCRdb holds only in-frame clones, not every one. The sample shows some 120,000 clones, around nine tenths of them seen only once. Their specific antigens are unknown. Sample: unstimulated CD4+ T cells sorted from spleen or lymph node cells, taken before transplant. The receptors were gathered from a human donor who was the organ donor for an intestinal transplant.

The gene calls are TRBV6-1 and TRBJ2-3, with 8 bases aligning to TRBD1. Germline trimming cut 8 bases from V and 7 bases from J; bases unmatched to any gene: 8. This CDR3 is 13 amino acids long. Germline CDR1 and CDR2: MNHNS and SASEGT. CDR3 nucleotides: TGTGCCAGCTCGCAGGGGGCCGCTCATACGCAGTATTTT. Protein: CASSQGAAHTQYF.

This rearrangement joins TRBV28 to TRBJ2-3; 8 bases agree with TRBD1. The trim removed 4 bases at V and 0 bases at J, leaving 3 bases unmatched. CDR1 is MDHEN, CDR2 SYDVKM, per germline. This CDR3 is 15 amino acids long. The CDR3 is CASSYQGASTDTQYF. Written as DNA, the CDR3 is TGTGCCAGCAGTTACCAGGGGGCGAGCACAGATACGCAGTATTTT.

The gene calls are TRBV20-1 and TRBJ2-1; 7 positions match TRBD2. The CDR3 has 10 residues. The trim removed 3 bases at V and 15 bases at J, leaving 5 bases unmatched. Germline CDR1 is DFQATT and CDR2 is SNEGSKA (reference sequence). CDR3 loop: CSASGGSWFF. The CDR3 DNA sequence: TGCAGTGCTAGCGGCGGGAGTTGGTTCTTC.